This TCR beta chain was recovered during a study of OX40 agonist ivuxolimab in advanced cancers. Study-level information: People in dose escalation had one of these cancers: hepatocellular carcinoma, melanoma, renal cell or head and neck cancer. Broader study findings: Dosing at 0.1 to 3.0 mg/kg was accompanied by clonal expansion of CD4+ and CD8+ blood T cells by week 6.

Blood sampling took place at baseline, cycle 4 day 1, and cycle 7 day 1. The CDR3 totals 14 residues. Trimming removed 7 bases from V and 9 bases from J, with 16 bases in between. Germline CDR1 is MNHNY and CDR2 is SVGAGI (reference sequence). The repertoire was sequenced with immunoSEQ multiplex PCR; TCRdb's copy has only in-frame clones and lacks some. The sample has 50,000 or so clones; about 83% are singletons. On this clone itself: Antigen specificity is unknown.

The clonotype comes from an adult with an advanced solid tumor such as melanoma, head and neck, liver or kidney cancer. The rearrangement joins TRBV6-6 to TRBJ1-6; D is uncertain. This specimen consisted of CD4+ or CD8+ T cells sorted from blood, obtained in a trial of the OX40 agonist ivuxolimab. The CDR3 region has the DNA TGTGCCAGCAACCGGGAGCTTCCAATTTCACCCCTCCACTTT. This encodes CASNRELPISPLHF.